A selection of T cell receptor beta chains follows, all from one sample in a study of Ad26.COV2.S vaccination and SARS-CoV-2 variants. Using immunoSEQ multiplex PCR, the repertoire was profiled, and TCRdb retains in-frame clones only, with some absent. In the table there are more than 120,000 clones, roughly 89% of which are singletons. Sequencing was performed on peripheral blood, taken after recovery from COVID-19. These TCRs come from a human donor who had recovered from COVID-19. The CDR3 runs from the conserved cysteine through the conserved F or W. The order of the fields is J gene, clone size, D gene, V gene, CDR3 DNA, CDR3 protein. The D gene is left open where the match is weak. Some rows have no size entry. The others give once, few or many, or a class for an expanded clone.

j_gene: TRBJ2-1
abundance: .
d_gene: TRBD2
v_gene: TRBV2
CDR3nt: TGTGCCAGCAAAAGCCTAGCGGGGACCTACAATGAGCAGTTCTTC
CDR3aa: CASKSLAGTYNEQFF

j_gene: TRBJ1-1
abundance: .
d_gene: TRBD1
v_gene: TRBV3-1/TRBV3-2
CDR3nt: TGTGCCAGCAGCCAAGTCCGGGACAGGGTCCCGGCGGCTTTCTTT
CDR3aa: CASSQVRDRVPAAFF

j_gene: TRBJ2-5
abundance: .
d_gene: TRBD2
v_gene: TRBV12-3/TRBV12-4
CDR3nt: TGTGCCAGCAGGCTAGCGGGGCAAGAGACCCAGTACTTC
CDR3aa: CASRLAGQETQYF

j_gene: TRBJ1-6
abundance: .
d_gene: .
v_gene: TRBV5-1
CDR3nt: TGCGCCAGCAGCTTCGAGACGTATAATTCACCCCTCCACTTT
CDR3aa: CASSFETYNSPLHF

j_gene: TRBJ1-1
abundance: .
d_gene: .
v_gene: TRBV24-1
CDR3nt: TGTGCCACCAGTGATGGGGGGGGAAAGGACACTGAAGCTTTCTTT
CDR3aa: CATSDGGGKDTEAFF

j_gene: TRBJ1-1
abundance: few
d_gene: .
v_gene: TRBV18
CDR3nt: TGTGCCAGCTCGCCGCCGGGACGGCAGAACACTGAAGCTTTCTTT
CDR3aa: CASSPPGRQNTEAFF

j_gene: TRBJ2-1
abundance: .
d_gene: TRBD2
v_gene: TRBV7-8
CDR3nt: TGTGCCAGCAGCTTCCGACTAGCGGGGGGGAGGCCCTACAATGAGCAGTTCTTC
CDR3aa: CASSFRLAGGRPYNEQFF

j_gene: TRBJ2-2
abundance: .
d_gene: .
v_gene: TRBV7-2
CDR3nt: TGTGCCAGCAGCTTAGTCCGCTTAGACACCGGGGAGCTGTTTTTT
CDR3aa: CASSLVRLDTGELFF

j_gene: TRBJ1-1
abundance: .
d_gene: .
v_gene: TRBV12-3/TRBV12-4
CDR3nt: TGTGCCAGCTGGGGGCGGGGCGCTCCCGAAGCTTTCTTT
CDR3aa: CASWGRGAPEAFF

j_gene: TRBJ1-1
abundance: .
d_gene: .
v_gene: TRBV11-2
CDR3nt: TGTGCCAGCAGCTTAGTGGGGGGTAGGGGCACTGAAGCTTTCTTT
CDR3aa: CASSLVGGRGTEAFF

j_gene: TRBJ1-6
abundance: .
d_gene: TRBD1
v_gene: TRBV2
CDR3nt: TGTGCCAGCACAGATTCGACAGGGGGTAATTCACCCCTCCACTTT
CDR3aa: CASTDSTGGNSPLHF

j_gene: TRBJ2-5
abundance: once
d_gene: TRBD1
v_gene: TRBV5-6
CDR3nt: TGTGCCAGCAACCCCGGGACAGGGGTCCCAGAGACCCAGTACTTC
CDR3aa: CASNPGTGVPETQYF

j_gene: TRBJ1-2
abundance: .
d_gene: TRBD1
v_gene: TRBV28
CDR3nt: TGTGCCAGCAGTGATATGGACAGGGATAATGGCTACACCTTC
CDR3aa: CASSDMDRDNGYTF

j_gene: TRBJ1-1
abundance: .
d_gene: .
v_gene: TRBV28
CDR3nt: TGTGCATCGGGGTACACTGAAGCTTTCTTT
CDR3aa: CASGYTEAFF

j_gene: TRBJ2-7
abundance: .
d_gene: .
v_gene: TRBV11-2
CDR3nt: TGTGCCAGCAGCTTAGTTGGGGACGTAGGTTACGAGCAGTACTTC
CDR3aa: CASSLVGDVGYEQYF

j_gene: TRBJ1-1
abundance: once
d_gene: TRBD1
v_gene: TRBV30
CDR3nt: TGTGCCTGGGGGGGACAGGGCTCTGAAGCTTTCTTT
CDR3aa: CAWGGQGSEAFF

j_gene: TRBJ1-6
abundance: once
d_gene: .
v_gene: TRBV7-2
CDR3nt: TGTGCCAGCAGCTTACAAAGTAGCTCCTATAATTCACCCCTCCACTTT
CDR3aa: CASSLQSSSYNSPLHF

j_gene: TRBJ1-5
abundance: .
d_gene: .
v_gene: TRBV28
CDR3nt: TGTGCCAGCAGTTTACAGGGACTGCCGTTCAATCAGCCCCAGCATTTT
CDR3aa: CASSLQGLPFNQPQHF

j_gene: TRBJ2-7
abundance: few
d_gene: .
v_gene: TRBV19
CDR3nt: TGTGCCACCAAAACCGGAGGGGGGTACGAGCAGTACTTC
CDR3aa: CATKTGGGYEQYF

j_gene: TRBJ2-1
abundance: .
d_gene: .
v_gene: TRBV2
CDR3nt: TGTGCCAGCATCGGGCAGGGCCATGAGCAGTTCTTC
CDR3aa: CASIGQGHEQFF

j_gene: TRBJ1-4
abundance: .
d_gene: .
v_gene: TRBV7-9
CDR3nt: TGTGCCAGCAGCTTAGGTACGGGAACAACTAATGAAAAACTGTTTTTT
CDR3aa: CASSLGTGTTNEKLFF

j_gene: TRBJ1-4
abundance: .
d_gene: .
v_gene: TRBV28
CDR3nt: TGTGCCAGCAGTCCCTTCTCCAGGGAGGTCGATGAAAAACTGTTTTTT
CDR3aa: CASSPFSREVDEKLFF

j_gene: TRBJ2-1
abundance: once
d_gene: .
v_gene: TRBV19
CDR3nt: TGTGCCAGTAGTATAGATAATCGAAATCCCTGGGGGGAATCGAGGCGCAATGAGCAGTTCTTC
CDR3aa: CASSIDNRNPWGESRRNEQFF

j_gene: TRBJ1-1
abundance: .
d_gene: .
v_gene: TRBV30
CDR3nt: TGTGCCTGGACCCCCCCCCACGTTAACACTGAAGCTTTCTTT
CDR3aa: CAWTPPHVNTEAFF

j_gene: TRBJ1-4
abundance: once
d_gene: .
v_gene: TRBV9
CDR3nt: TGTGCCAGCAGCGTAGATTCCGGGACCTCTAATGAAAAACTGTTTTTT
CDR3aa: CASSVDSGTSNEKLFF

j_gene: TRBJ1-5
abundance: few
d_gene: .
v_gene: TRBV6-2/TRBV6-3
CDR3nt: TGTGCCAGCAGTTACTACCTGGAGGAGCCCCAGCATTTT
CDR3aa: CASSYYLEEPQHF

j_gene: TRBJ2-1
abundance: .
d_gene: TRBD2
v_gene: TRBV3-1/TRBV3-2
CDR3nt: TGTGCCAGCAGCCAAGTGGGTGAGCGGGGGGTTGGCGGGAATGAGCAGTTCTTC
CDR3aa: CASSQVGERGVGGNEQFF

j_gene: TRBJ1-1
abundance: .
d_gene: .
v_gene: TRBV6-5
CDR3nt: TGTGCCAGCAGCGCAGGGGTTTCGGGAGCTTTCTTT
CDR3aa: CASSAGVSGAFF

j_gene: TRBJ2-6
abundance: .
d_gene: .
v_gene: TRBV18
CDR3nt: TGTGCCAGCTCACCGGCCGTGACCTCTGGGGCCAACGTCCTGACTTTC
CDR3aa: CASSPAVTSGANVLTF

j_gene: TRBJ1-2
abundance: once
d_gene: TRBD1
v_gene: TRBV2
CDR3nt: TGTGCCAGCAGTTTTAGACAGGGAGGCTATGGCTACACCTTC
CDR3aa: CASSFRQGGYGYTF

j_gene: TRBJ1-6
abundance: .
d_gene: .
v_gene: TRBV11-2
CDR3nt: TGTGCCAGCAGGTTGGGGAGGAGCTCCTATAATTCACCCCTCCACTTT
CDR3aa: CASRLGRSSYNSPLHF

j_gene: TRBJ1-6
abundance: once
d_gene: .
v_gene: TRBV4-3
CDR3nt: TGCGCCAGCAGCCAAGAGGACCGCTATTCACCCCTCCACTTT
CDR3aa: CASSQEDRYSPLHF